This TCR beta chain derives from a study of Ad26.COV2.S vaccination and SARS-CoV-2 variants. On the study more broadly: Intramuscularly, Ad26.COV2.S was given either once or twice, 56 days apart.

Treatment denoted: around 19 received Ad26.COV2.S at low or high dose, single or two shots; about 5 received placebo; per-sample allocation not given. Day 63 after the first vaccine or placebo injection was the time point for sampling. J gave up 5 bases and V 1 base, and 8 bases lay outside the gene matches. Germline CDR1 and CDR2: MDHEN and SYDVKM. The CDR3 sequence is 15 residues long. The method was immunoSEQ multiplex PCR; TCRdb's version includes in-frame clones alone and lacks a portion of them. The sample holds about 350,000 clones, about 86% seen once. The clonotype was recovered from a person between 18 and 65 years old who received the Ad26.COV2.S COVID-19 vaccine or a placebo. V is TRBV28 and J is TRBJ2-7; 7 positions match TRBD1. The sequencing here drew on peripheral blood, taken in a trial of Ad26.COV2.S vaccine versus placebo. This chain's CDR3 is CASSLSQGVLNEQYF. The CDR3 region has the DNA TGTGCCAGCAGTTTATCGCAGGGGGTCTTGAACGAGCAGTACTTC.